Listed here are 4 T cell receptor beta chains from one sample, sequenced in a study of blood T cells in healthy people across ages. Then a second PCR, running about 7 to 11 cycles, was carried out with a sample-barcoded 5' primer and a J-beta primer mix. A single record per CDR3 protein comes from TCRdb applying MiXCR to the 5' RACE reads. The sample holds about 670,000 distinct CDR3 sequences, approximately 52% seen once. Sequencing was carried out using blood. The origin of the receptors is a woman older than 75 in good health.

This clonotype has a count of ten or more. V and J are TRBV28 and TRBJ2-7, with 8 bases that match TRBD2. V lost 6 bases and J lost 3; bases outside the gene matches: 4. The CDR3 runs to 13 residues. CDR1 MDHEN and CDR2 SYDVKM come from the germline V gene. CDR3 coding DNA: TGTGCCAGCAGGCTGACTAGCGTCTACGAGCAGTACTTC. It translates to CASRLTSVYEQYF.

There are a few counts of this clonotype. With a much larger clone just one base away, this may be a read error. The rearrangement joins TRBV7-9 to TRBJ2-7; 7 bases are shared with TRBD2. Per germline, CDR1 SEHNR and CDR2 FQNEAQ (reference sequence). The CDR3 loop spans 14 amino acids. Trimming took 7 bases from V and 7 from J; bases not matched to a gene: 13. The CDR3 sequence is CASTSASGYNEQYF. The CDR3 DNA is TGTGCCAGCACCTCGGCTAGCGGCTACAATGAGCAGTACTTC.

The V gene is TRBV25-1, the J gene TRBJ2-2; D ambiguous. Germline CDR1 is MGHDK and CDR2 is SYGVNS. The V end lost 0 bases, the J end lost 8 bases, and 7 bases lay between the germline ends. This CDR3 contains 13 residues. The DNA for the CDR3 is TGTGCCAGCAGTGAATATACTCTTGGGGAGCTGTTTTTT. Translated, it gives CASSEYTLGELFF.

This clonotype was counted at least ten times. The chain combines TRBV20-1 with TRBJ2-1; 9 bases agree with TRBD2. CDR3 length: 15 amino acids. J gave up 9 bases and V 5 bases, and 14 bases lay outside the gene matches. Germline V CDR1 and CDR2: DFQATT, SNEGSKA (reference sequence). In DNA form, the CDR3 reads TGCAGTGCTGCCCCCCTCCTCCTAGCGGGGCCTGAGCAGTTCTTC. This encodes CSAAPLLLAGPEQFF.